These T cell receptor beta chains were read from a single sample in a study of blood T cell repertoires in COVID-19. Profiling relied on immunoSEQ multiplex PCR, and the TCRdb table lists in-frame clones only, not all of them. The sample has 350,000 to 400,000 clones; 80% to 90% are singletons. The sequenced material came from PBMCs or T cells enriched from blood (not recorded which). The receptors were gathered from a man aged 18-30 years who had recovered from COVID-19. Each CDR3 is given with its conserved first and last residue. The D gene is left open where the match is weak. Clone size is shown for a subset of rows, as once, few, many or a class of expanded clone.

>16|NA|NA|TRBJ2-2|TRBV21-1
TGTGCCAGCAGCAGACCGGACAGGGGGCTTTCCGGGGAGCTGTTTTTT
CASSRPDRGLSGELFF
>14|TRBD1|NA|TRBJ2-1|TRBV18
TGTGCCAGCTCACCGGGACAGGGGAACAATGAGCAGTTCTTC
CASSPGQGNNEQFF
>14|TRBD1|NA|TRBJ1-1|TRBV6-5
TGTGCCACCACCCGGGACAGGGGTTTCACTGAAGCTTTCTTT
CATTRDRGFTEAFF
>15|TRBD1|NA|TRBJ2-5|TRBV19
TGTGCCAGTAGTAGCCAGGGGGCGCCTGGAGAGACCCAGTACTTC
CASSSQGAPGETQYF
>15|NA|NA|TRBJ1-6|TRBV2
TGTGCCAGCAGTGGGGAGGCAGGGCGGAATTCACCCCTCCACTTT
CASSGEAGRNSPLHF
>15|NA|NA|TRBJ1-6|TRBV7-2
TGTGCCAGCAGCCCTTCGACAGGCTTAGCTTCACCCCTCCACTTT
CASSPSTGLASPLHF
>17|TRBD1|NA|TRBJ2-7|TRBV4-1
TGCGCCAGCAGCCAGGTCGAACGACAGGGAGTCCCCTACGAGCAGTACTTC
CASSQVERQGVPYEQYF
>13|NA|NA|TRBJ1-5|TRBV28
TGTGCCACTGAAGACAGAAGCAATCAGCCCCAGCATTTT
CATEDRSNQPQHF
>14|TRBD1|NA|TRBJ2-1|TRBV9
TGTGCCAGCAGCTTCCGGACAGGGGGCGATGAGCAGTTCTTC
CASSFRTGGDEQFF
>15|NA|NA|TRBJ2-1|TRBV7-9
TGTGCCAGCAGCGCCCAACGGGTCTCCTACAATGAGCAGTTCTTC
CASSAQRVSYNEQFF
>13|NA|NA|TRBJ2-1|TRBV6-5
TGTGCCAGGCCTTGGGACAATAAAAATGAGCAGTTCTTC
CARPWDNKNEQFF
>15|NA|NA|TRBJ2-1|TRBV28
TGTGCCAGCAGGCCCCAACAGGGTGATAACAATGAGCAGTTCTTC
CASRPQQGDNNEQFF
>16|NA|NA|TRBJ1-1|TRBV18
TGTGCCAGCTCACCCCGGCGGGGGGAAGGGGTCACTGAAGCTTTCTTT
CASSPRRGEGVTEAFF
>17|TRBD2|few|TRBJ2-2|TRBV5-1
TGCGCCAGCAGCTTGGCGGCTAGCGGAAAAAACACCGGGGAGCTGTTTTTT
CASSLAASGKNTGELFF
>14|NA|NA|TRBJ1-1|TRBV19
TGTGCCAGTAGTATAGATCCCCTTCGGACTGAAGCTTTCTTT
CASSIDPLRTEAFF
>15|NA|NA|TRBJ1-5|TRBV4-1
TGCGCCAGCAGCCAAAGAGAGGGAGGGGATCAGCCCCAGCATTTT
CASSQREGGDQPQHF
>14|NA|NA|TRBJ1-5|TRBV28
TGTGCCAGCAGTTTTAGCAGGGTAGGTCAGCCCCAGCATTTT
CASSFSRVGQPQHF
>12|TRBD1|NA|TRBJ1-1|TRBV19
TGTGCCAGTAGGGACAGGGGACCTAAAGCTTTCTTT
CASRDRGPKAFF
>14|TRBD1|NA|TRBJ1-2|TRBV2
TGTGCCAGCAGTGAAGACAGGGGGCGGCCCGGCTACACCTTC
CASSEDRGRPGYTF
>12|NA|NA|TRBJ1-1|TRBV28
TGTGCCATTACAGGGAGGAACACTGAAGCTTTCTTT
CAITGRNTEAFF
>15|TRBD1|NA|TRBJ2-5|TRBV18
TGTGCCAGCTCAGAGGGGACAGGGGGCGGAGAGACCCAGTACTTC
CASSEGTGGGETQYF
>16|TRBD2|NA|TRBJ2-3|TRBV5-4
TGTGCCAGCAGCTTTAGGGCGGGGGGGCTGACAGATACGCAGTATTTT
CASSFRAGGLTDTQYF
>15|TRBD2|NA|TRBJ2-5|TRBV19
TGTGCCAGTAGTATACCTAGCGGGAGCCAAGAGACCCAGTACTTC
CASSIPSGSQETQYF
>14|NA|NA|TRBJ1-1|TRBV2
TGTGCCAGCAGTGAGGAGGGATTTGTCGCTGAAGCTTTCTTT
CASSEEGFVAEAFF
>13|NA|NA|TRBJ2-2|TRBV18
TGTGCCAGCTCACCCATAGCAACCGGGGAGCTGTTTTTT
CASSPIATGELFF
>15|NA|NA|TRBJ2-1|TRBV7-9
TGTGCCAGCAGCAAAGACAGGAGCTCCTACAATGAGCAGTTCTTC
CASSKDRSSYNEQFF
>15|NA|NA|TRBJ2-5|TRBV30
TGTGCCTGGAGTGTACTGGGTGGGGCCCGGGAGACCCAGTACTTC
CAWSVLGGARETQYF
>13|TRBD2|NA|TRBJ2-7|TRBV12-3/TRBV12-4
TGTGCCAGCAGTCGGGGAGGGGCCTACGAGCAGTACTTC
CASSRGGAYEQYF
>15|NA|NA|TRBJ2-7|TRBV5-4
TGTGCCAGCAGCTTGGTTGGGGCGATTCCATACGAGCAGTACTTC
CASSLVGAIPYEQYF
>15|TRBD1|NA|TRBJ1-2|TRBV5-4
TGTGCCAGCAGCCCCCGTGGAGGGGGCAACTATGGCTACACCTTC
CASSPRGGGNYGYTF
>14|NA|NA|TRBJ2-3|TRBV18
TGTGCCAGCTCACCAACAGGTTACACAGATACGCAGTATTTT
CASSPTGYTDTQYF
>16|NA|NA|TRBJ2-2|TRBV7-2
TGTGCCAGCAGCTTAAGGGGACTCCAGGCCACCGGGGAGCTGTTTTTT
CASSLRGLQATGELFF
>16|TRBD2|NA|TRBJ2-1|TRBV3-1/TRBV3-2
TGTGCCAGCAGTCGATCAAGCGGGGGGGGACACAATGAGCAGTTCTTC
CASSRSSGGGHNEQFF
>18|TRBD2|NA|TRBJ2-2|TRBV5-4
TGTGCCAGCAGCGCGAGCGGGGGAGCTAGAAGAAACACCGGGGAGCTGTTTTTT
CASSASGGARRNTGELFF
>16|NA|NA|TRBJ2-1|TRBV7-8
TGTGCCAGCAGCTTAGTACGCGGGACCAATTACAATGAGCAGTTCTTC
CASSLVRGTNYNEQFF
>12|NA|few|TRBJ2-7|TRBV29-1
TGCAGCGCTAAGACAGATTACTACGAGCAGTACTTC
CSAKTDYYEQYF
>15|TRBD2|few|TRBJ2-1|TRBV7-2
TGTGCCAGCAGCCGTAACAGCGGGAGGGCCAATGAGCAGTTCTTC
CASSRNSGRANEQFF
>15|TRBD1|NA|TRBJ1-6|TRBV19
TGTGCCAGTAACTACGGACAGGGTGCTAATTCACCCCTCCACTTT
CASNYGQGANSPLHF
>16|TRBD1|NA|TRBJ1-2|TRBV3-1/TRBV3-2
TGTGCCAGCAGCCACCCGGGACAGGGGGCAGGGTATGGCTACACCTTC
CASSHPGQGAGYGYTF
>18|TRBD1|once|TRBJ1-4|TRBV3-1/TRBV3-2
TGTGCCAGCAGCCAAGATCGGTTGGAAGACAGGGAGAATGAAAAACTGTTTTTT
CASSQDRLEDRENEKLFF
>12|NA|NA|TRBJ1-6|TRBV29-1
TGCAGCGTTGGAGTAGTCGGTTCACCCCTCCACTTT
CSVGVVGSPLHF
>14|NA|NA|TRBJ1-1|TRBV2
TGTGCCAGTAGAACCCCCTCGACAACCCCTGAAGCTTTCTTT
CASRTPSTTPEAFF
>14|NA|NA|TRBJ1-2|TRBV3-1/TRBV3-2
TGTGCCAGCAGCCAAGATCACATTAACTATGGCTACACCTTC
CASSQDHINYGYTF
>17|NA|NA|TRBJ1-3|TRBV7-3
TGTGCCAGCAGCCTAATCCCCGGCAGGGGAAGTACCTGCGCCATATATTTT
CASSLIPGRGSTCAIYF
>13|NA|NA|TRBJ1-1|TRBV27
TGTGCCAGCAGTTTTGCGGGGGGCACTGAAGCTTTCTTT
CASSFAGGTEAFF
>17|TRBD1|NA|TRBJ2-1|TRBV7-9
TGTGCCAGCAGCTTAGTAAGGGGGCGTGTCTCCTACAATGAGCAGTTCTTC
CASSLVRGRVSYNEQFF
>16|TRBD2|NA|TRBJ2-7|TRBV24-1
TGTGCCACCAGTGATTCCCCAGCGGGGGGTATCTACGAGCAGTACTTC
CATSDSPAGGIYEQYF
>13|TRBD2|many|TRBJ2-7|TRBV3-1/TRBV3-2
TGTGCCAGCAGGCGGGAGGGTTCCTACGAGCAGTACTTC
CASRREGSYEQYF
>17|NA|NA|TRBJ2-1|TRBV6-1
TGTGCCAGCAGTGAAGCACAGTTGGCCGGAGGCTACAATGAGCAGTTCTTC
CASSEAQLAGGYNEQFF
>16|TRBD2|NA|TRBJ2-2|TRBV27
TGTGCCAGCTCCAGGGGGACTAGCGGATCTACCGGGGAGCTGTTTTTT
CASSRGTSGSTGELFF
>13|TRBD1|once|TRBJ2-1|TRBV12-5
TGTGCTAGTGGCCTCCTGGGACAGGCCAAGCAGTTCTTC
CASGLLGQAKQFF
>16|NA|NA|TRBJ1-5|TRBV4-2
TGTGCCAGCAGCCAAGATTTCAAACCCGGTCTTCAGCCCCAGCATTTT
CASSQDFKPGLQPQHF
>13|NA|NA|TRBJ1-1|TRBV29-1
TGCAGCGTTCTGGGAGTTAAGAACACTGAAGCTTTCTTT
CSVLGVKNTEAFF